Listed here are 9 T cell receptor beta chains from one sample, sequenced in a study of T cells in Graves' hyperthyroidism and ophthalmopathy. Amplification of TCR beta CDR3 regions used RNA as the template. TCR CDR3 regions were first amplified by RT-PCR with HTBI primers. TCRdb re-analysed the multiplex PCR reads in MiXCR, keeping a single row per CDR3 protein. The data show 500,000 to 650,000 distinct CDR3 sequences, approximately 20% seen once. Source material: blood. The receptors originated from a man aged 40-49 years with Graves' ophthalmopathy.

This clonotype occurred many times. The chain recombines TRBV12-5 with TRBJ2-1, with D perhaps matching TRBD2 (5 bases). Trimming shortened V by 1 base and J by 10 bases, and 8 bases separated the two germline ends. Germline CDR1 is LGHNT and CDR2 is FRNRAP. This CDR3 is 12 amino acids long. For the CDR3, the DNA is TGTGCTAGTGGTTTGGGAAGGAGGGAGCAGTTCTTC. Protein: CASGLGRREQFF. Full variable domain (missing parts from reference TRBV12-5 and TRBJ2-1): DARVTQTPRHKVTEMGQEVTMRCQPILGHNTVFWYRQTMMQGLELLAYFRNRAPLDDSGMPKDRFSAEMPDATLATLKIQPSEPRDSAVYFCASGLGRREQFFGPGTRLTVL.

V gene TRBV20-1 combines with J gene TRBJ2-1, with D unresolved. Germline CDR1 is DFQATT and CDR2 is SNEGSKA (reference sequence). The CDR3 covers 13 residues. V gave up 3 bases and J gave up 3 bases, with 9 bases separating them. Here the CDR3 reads CSASRRNYNEQFF. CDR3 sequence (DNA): TGCAGTGCTAGTAGAAGGAACTACAATGAGCAGTTCTTC.

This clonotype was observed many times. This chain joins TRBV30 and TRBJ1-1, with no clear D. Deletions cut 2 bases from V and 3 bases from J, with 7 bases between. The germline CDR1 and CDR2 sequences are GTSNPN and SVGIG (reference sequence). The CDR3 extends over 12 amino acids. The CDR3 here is CAWSKWDTEAFF. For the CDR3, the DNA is TGTGCCTGGAGTAAATGGGACACTGAAGCTTTCTTT.

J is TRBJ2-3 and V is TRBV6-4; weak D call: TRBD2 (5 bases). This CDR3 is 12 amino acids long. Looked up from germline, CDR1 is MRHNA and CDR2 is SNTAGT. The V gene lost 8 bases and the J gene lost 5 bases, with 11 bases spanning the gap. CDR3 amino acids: CASCRGRDTQYF. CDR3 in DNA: TGTGCCAGCTGTAGAGGGCGAGATACGCAGTATTTT.

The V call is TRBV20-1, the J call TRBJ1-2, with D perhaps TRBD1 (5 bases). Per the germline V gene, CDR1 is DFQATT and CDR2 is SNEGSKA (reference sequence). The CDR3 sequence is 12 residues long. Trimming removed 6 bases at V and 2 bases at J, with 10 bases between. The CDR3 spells CSAQDKNYGYTF. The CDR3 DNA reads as TGCAGTGCGCAGGACAAAAACTATGGCTACACCTTC.

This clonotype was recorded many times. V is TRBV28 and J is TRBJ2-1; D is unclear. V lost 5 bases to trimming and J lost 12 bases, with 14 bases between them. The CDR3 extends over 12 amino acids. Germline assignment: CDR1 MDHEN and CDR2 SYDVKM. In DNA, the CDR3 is TGTGCCAGCAGTGATTCTTTCGGACGGCAGTTCTTC. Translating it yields CASSDSFGRQFF.

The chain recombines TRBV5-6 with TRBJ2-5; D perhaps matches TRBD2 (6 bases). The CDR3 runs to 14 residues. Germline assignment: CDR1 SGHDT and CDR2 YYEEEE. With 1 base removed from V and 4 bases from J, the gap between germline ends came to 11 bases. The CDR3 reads CASSLRGWGETQYF. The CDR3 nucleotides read TGTGCCAGCAGCTTGCGGGGGTGGGGAGAGACCCAGTACTTC. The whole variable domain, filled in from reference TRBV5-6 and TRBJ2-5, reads DAGVTQSPTHLIKTRGQQVTLRCSPKSGHDTVSWYQQALGQGPQFIFQYYEEEERQRGNFPDRFSGHQFPNYSSELNVNALLLGDSALYLCASSLRGWGETQYFGPGTRLLVL.

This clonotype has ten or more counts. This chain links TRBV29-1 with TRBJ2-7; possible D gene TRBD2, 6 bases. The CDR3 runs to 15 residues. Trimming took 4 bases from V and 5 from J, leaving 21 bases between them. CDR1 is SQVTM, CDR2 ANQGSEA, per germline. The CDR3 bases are TGCAGCGTTGGACGTGGGGGGTCATCGGGGAACGAGCAGTACTTC. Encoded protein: CSVGRGGSSGNEQYF.

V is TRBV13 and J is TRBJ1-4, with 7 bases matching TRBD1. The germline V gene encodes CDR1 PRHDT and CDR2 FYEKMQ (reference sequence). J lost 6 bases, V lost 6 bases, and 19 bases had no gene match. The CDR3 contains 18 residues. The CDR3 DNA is TGTGCCAGCAGTGACTTCGACAGGGCTGGGGTTTGGGATGAAAAACTGTTTTTT. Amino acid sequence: CASSDFDRAGVWDEKLFF.